This T cell receptor (beta chain) was sequenced in a study of shared clonotypes between healthy human individuals. Study outcomes and limitations: Generally, naive subsets (rather than memory subsets) showed larger estimated richness.

Turning to this clone: Antigen specificity is unknown.

CDR1 MNHEY and CDR2 SVGAGI come from the germline V gene. V dropped 6 bases and J dropped 8; count of bases not matched to a gene: 12. The CDR3 covers 15 residues. A deep-level run was used for the assay. Only in-frame clones appear in the TCRdb table, and some are missing; sequencing was by immunoSEQ multiplex PCR. The sample has some 650,000 clones, approximately 97% seen once. Sequenced sample: naive CD4+ T cells sorted from blood. The subset is: CD45RA+ positively selected. The sequence came from a woman younger than 45 in good health. The chain employs TRBV6-5 and TRBJ1-1, with 10 bases identical to TRBD1. The CDR3 nucleotides are TGTGCCAGCAGGACAGGGGGCGCAAGGGAGGCCGAAGCTTTCTTT. This translates into CASRTGGAREAEAFF.